The 22 T cell receptor beta chains in this list originate from one sample, sequenced in a study of blood T cell repertoires in COVID-19. The protocol was immunoSEQ multiplex PCR, while the TCRdb copy is restricted to in-frame clones and leaves out a portion. Altogether approximately 240,000 clones are present, about 86% being singletons, with the ten largest covering roughly 3%. What was sequenced was peripheral blood. These receptors originate from a woman in her thirties who had recovered from COVID-19.

This chain uses TRBV29-1 with TRBJ2-5, with TRBD1 matching 8 bases. This CDR3 region has 13 residues. V trimming: 7 bases; J trimming: 4 bases; junction bases outside the gene matches: 8. Germline V gene sequence: CDR1 SQVTM, CDR2 ANQGSEA. This CDR3 is CSGSGQGVETQYF. The DNA of the CDR3 is TGCAGCGGGTCAGGACAGGGAGTAGAGACCCAGTACTTC.

The chain employs TRBV5-4 and TRBJ2-3; 9 bases are shared with TRBD2. The CDR3 has 15 amino acids. Trimming removed 4 bases from V and 3 bases from J; junction bases left unmatched: 6. Per the germline V gene, CDR1 is SGHNT and CDR2 is YYREEE (reference sequence). The CDR3, as DNA: TGTGCCAGCAGCACTCCTAGCGGGGAAACAGATACGCAGTATTTT. Protein sequence: CASSTPSGETDTQYF.

The chain carries TRBV7-2 and TRBJ2-1, with 7 bases matching TRBD1. Losses at the gene ends were 0 bases for V and 1 base for J; bases not matched to a gene: 21. Germline V gene data show CDR1 as SGHTA and CDR2 as FQGNSA. This CDR3 spans 22 amino acids. CDR3 sequence: CASSLARLPPKTGAASYNEQFF. In DNA, the CDR3 is TGTGCCAGCAGCTTAGCTCGTCTTCCCCCCAAAACAGGGGCTGCATCCTACAATGAGCAGTTCTTC.

V and J are TRBV6-2 or TRBV6-3 and TRBJ1-5; no firm D call. Germline V CDR1 and CDR2: MNHEY, SVGEGT. The CDR3 runs to 14 residues. Trimming stripped 2 bases from V and 4 bases from J, with 9 bases between. In DNA form, the CDR3 reads TGTGCCAGCAGTTACACCGGGGAAAATCAGCCCCAGCATTTT. It codes for CASSYTGENQPQHF.

The V and J genes are TRBV11-2 and TRBJ2-6, with D possibly matching TRBD2 (5 bases). This CDR3 region has 18 residues. Germline values: CDR1 SGHAT, CDR2 FQNNGV. V shed 3 bases and J shed 0 bases, with 15 bases lying between them. CDR3 DNA: TGTGCCAGCAGCTTTCGGGGAGCCTCCGACTCTGGGGCCAACGTCCTGACTTTC. Its protein is CASSFRGASDSGANVLTF. Filled out from reference TRBV11-2 and TRBJ2-6, the complete variable domain reads EAGVAQSPRYKIIEKRQSVAFWCNPISGHATLYWYQQILGQGPKLLIQFQNNGVVDDSQLPKDRFSAERLKGVDSTLKIQPAKLEDSAVYLCASSFRGASDSGANVLTFGAGSRLTVL.

This clone showed up just once. This chain links TRBV7-8 with TRBJ1-1, with a possible D match to TRBD1 (5 bases). Between the trimmed V and J ends, which lost 1 base and 1 base, there was a span of 7 bases. This CDR3 spans 14 amino acids. The germline CDR1 and CDR2 sequences are SGHVS and FQNEAQ. The CDR3 bases are TGTGCCAGCAGCTTAGGGGGCGGGAACACTGAAGCTTTCTTT. It is translated as CASSLGGGNTEAFF. Supplemented by reference TRBV7-8 and TRBJ1-1, the full variable domain reads GAGVSQSPRYKVAKRGQDVALRCDPISGHVSLFWYQQALGQGPEFLTYFQNEAQLDKSGLPSDRFFAERPEGSVSTLKIQRTQQEDSAVYLCASSLGGGNTEAFFGQGTRLTVV.

The CDR3 DNA follows: TGTGCCAGCAGCCCTGAGCCATCGGTCAACTACGAGCAGTACTTC. This codes for CASSPEPSVNYEQYF. V gene TRBV7-9 combines with J gene TRBJ2-7; D uncertain. CDR3 length equals 15 residues. Germline-derived CDR1 and CDR2 are SEHNR and FQNEAQ (reference sequence). V lost 5 bases, J lost 3 bases, and 17 bases lay in between.

The chain employs TRBV28 and TRBJ2-3, with 9 bases identical to TRBD1. V was pared by 7 bases and J by 11 bases, with 10 bases of the junction left unmatched. The CDR3 length is 13 residues. Germline values: CDR1 MDHEN, CDR2 SYDVKM. CDR3 coding DNA: TGTGCCAGCAAGACAGGGGGGCAGCGAGGGCAGTATTTT. It yields the protein CASKTGGQRGQYF. Supplemented by reference TRBV28 and TRBJ2-3, the full variable domain reads DVKVTQSSRYLVKRTGEKVFLECVQDMDHENMFWYRQDPGLGLRLIYFSYDVKMKEKGDIPEGYSVSREKKERFSLILESASTNQTSMYLCASKTGGQRGQYFGPGTRLTVL.

This sequence joins TRBV7-3 and TRBJ2-2, with 10 bases aligning to TRBD2. There are 18 residues in the CDR3. Per germline, CDR1 SGHTA and CDR2 FQGTGA. Trimming removed 5 bases from V and 0 bases from J; junction bases left unmatched: 9. CDR3: CASSRGWLAGANTGELFF. The CDR3 bases are TGTGCCAGCAGCCGAGGGTGGCTAGCGGGGGCGAACACCGGGGAGCTGTTTTTT.

The J gene is TRBJ2-1, the V gene TRBV29-1; D perhaps matches TRBD1 (5 bases). The CDR3 is 14 residues long. Germline V gene data show CDR1 as SQVTM and CDR2 as ANQGSEA. The V end lost 0 bases, the J end lost 3 bases, and 9 bases lay between the germline ends. The CDR3 spells CSVEESTDYNEQFF. The CDR3 DNA sequence: TGCAGCGTTGAAGAGTCGACAGACTACAATGAGCAGTTCTTC.

The chain joins TRBV5-6 to TRBJ2-2; 9 nucleotides match TRBD2. Germline-derived CDR1 and CDR2 are SGHDT and YYEEEE. Trimming at V came to 3 bases and at J to 1 base, leaving 10 bases not matched to a gene. This CDR3 has 18 amino acids. CDR3 nucleotide sequence: TGTGCCAGCAGCTCTTCCGGGACTAGCTGGAGGAACACCGGGGAGCTGTTTTTT. Amino acids: CASSSSGTSWRNTGELFF.

The V and J genes are TRBV29-1 and TRBJ2-5; D unclear. Germline lookup yields CDR1 SQVTM and CDR2 ANQGSEA. The ends were cut back, 4 bases at V and 4 bases at J, with 22 bases in the middle. CDR3 size: 16 residues. The CDR3 region has the DNA TGCAGCGTTGCCCAGAGTATTGTGGGTGGGCGAGAGACCCAGTACTTC. Amino acids: CSVAQSIVGGRETQYF.

This clone is a singleton in its sample. The gene calls are TRBV5-5 and TRBJ1-1; possibly TRBD1 for D (5 bases). CDR3 length equals 16 residues. Germline V gene lookup returns CDR1 SGHKS and CDR2 YYEKEE (reference sequence). V was clipped by 3 bases and J by 1 base, with 16 bases between them. The CDR3 nucleotides are TGTGCCAGCAGCTCCTTTCGGTTCCAGGGGAACACTGAAGCTTTCTTT. It specifies CASSSFRFQGNTEAFF.

The V call is TRBV10-2, the J call TRBJ1-1, with 7 bases fitting TRBD1. Germline CDR1 and CDR2: WSHSY and SAAADI. V was pared by 2 bases and J by 11 bases, with 17 bases of the junction left unmatched. The CDR3 has 16 amino acids. CDR3 sequence: CASSERTGPAIEKAFF. The CDR3 DNA is TGCGCCAGCAGTGAGAGGACAGGCCCCGCAATTGAAAAGGCTTTCTTT.

V is TRBV10-3 and J is TRBJ1-5, with TRBD1 identical over 10 bases. The trim removed 4 bases at V and 1 base at J, leaving 1 base unmatched. The V gene's germline CDR1 is ENHRY and CDR2 SYGVKD. There are 15 residues in the CDR3. CDR3 residues: CAISATGGSNQPQHF. In DNA, the CDR3 is TGTGCCATCAGTGCGACAGGGGGCAGCAATCAGCCCCAGCATTTT.

This clone was recorded a few times. This CDR3 is also generated by other DNA sequences in the sample. The genes are TRBV3-1 (or the pseudogene TRBV3-2) and TRBJ2-7; 11 bases align to TRBD2. The germline V gene encodes CDR1 LGHDT and CDR2 YNNKEL (reference sequence). CDR3 length: 15 amino acids. V trimming: 4 bases; J trimming: 1 base; junction bases outside the gene matches: 3. The CDR3 spells CASSRGTSGSYEQYF. The CDR3 nucleotides are TGTGCCAGCAGCCGTGGGACTAGCGGTTCCTACGAGCAGTACTTC.

The chain recombines TRBV9 with TRBJ2-7; TRBD1 matches at 11 bases. Germline assignment: CDR1 SGDLS and CDR2 YYNGEE. CDR3 length equals 15 residues. V shed 4 bases and J 7 bases; nucleotides not matched to a gene: 10. CDR3 sequence reads: CASSPRGTGGWEQYF. DNA of the CDR3: TGTGCCAGCAGCCCTCGGGGGACAGGGGGATGGGAGCAGTACTTC.

The V and J genes are TRBV10-1 and TRBJ2-1; 7 positions agree with TRBD1. Germline V lookup: CDR1 WNHNN, CDR2 SYGVQD (reference sequence). V lost 11 bases, J lost 5 bases, and 12 bases stayed unmatched. The CDR3 length is 14 residues. The CDR3 DNA reads TGCGCCCCCTCCCCGACAGGGATAAACAATGAGCAGTTCTTC. This translates into CAPSPTGINNEQFF.

The V and J genes are TRBV7-6 and TRBJ2-2; 8 positions match TRBD1. V trimming: 6 bases; J trimming: 4 bases; junction bases outside the gene matches: 4. In germline, CDR1 is SGHVS, CDR2 FNYEAQ. The CDR3 is 14 amino acids. The CDR3 protein is CASRPGGGTGELFF. For the CDR3, the DNA is TGTGCCAGCAGGCCAGGGGGCGGCACCGGGGAGCTGTTTTTT.

CDR3 bases: TGTGCCAGCAGCTGGTACTTGGACAGGGATACGCAGTATTTT. Protein sequence: CASSWYLDRDTQYF. V and J are TRBV13 and TRBJ2-3, with 7 positions matching TRBD1. The CDR3 runs 14 residues. From germline, CDR1 is PRHDT and CDR2 FYEKMQ (reference sequence). J lost 6 bases, V lost 4 bases, and 7 bases had no gene match.

The V and J genes are TRBV28 and TRBJ1-1, with TRBD1 matching over 12 bases. The trim removed 4 bases at V and 2 bases at J, leaving 8 bases unmatched. The CDR3 sequence is 17 residues long. The germline V gene encodes CDR1 MDHEN and CDR2 SYDVKM. In nucleotides, the CDR3 is TGTGCCAGCAGTTCCGGGACAGGGGGCGAGGACAACACTGAAGCTTTCTTT. This sequence encodes CASSSGTGGEDNTEAFF.

The chain joins TRBV5-1 to TRBJ2-1, with 10 bases matching TRBD2. Per germline, CDR1 SGHRS and CDR2 YFSETQ. CDR3 length: 15 amino acids. The trim removed 0 bases at V and 9 bases at J, leaving 6 bases unmatched. In DNA form, the CDR3 reads TGCGCCAGCAGCTTGGGACTAGCGGGTGGTAGTGAGCAGTTCTTC. It translates to CASSLGLAGGSEQFF. The whole variable domain, remainder taken from reference TRBV5-1 and TRBJ2-1, is KAGVTQTPRYLIKTRGQQVTLSCSPISGHRSVSWYQQTPGQGLQFLFEYFSETQRNKGNFPGRFSGRQFSNSRSEMNVSTLELGDSALYLCASSLGLAGGSEQFFGPGTRLTVL.